This T cell receptor (beta chain) emerged from a study of cytomegalovirus exposure and HLA in healthy donors. A multiplex PCR was run with 60 Vbeta primers and 13 Jbeta primers. How the authors handled the data: The count from a later analysis was 79 million or so unique TCR beta chains, some 11 million of them shared. The method was immunoSEQ multiplex PCR; TCRdb's version includes in-frame clones alone and lacks a portion of them. V and J calls and clone size are given by that table; D and trimming were obtained from the DNA. The repertoire has around 150,000 clones, approximately 64% of them found once; the top ten carry 2% to 3%. As to this clone: Its antigen remains unidentified.

Findings and limits, study-wide: It was about 150 TCR beta chains that were listed as cytomegalovirus-associated. Analysis performed later showed TCR beta chains linked to HLA being more clonally expanded than equally common others.

Sequenced input: PBMCs. This clonotype originated in a woman aged 40 to 50 in good health and CMV-seronegative.

CDR3 nucleotides: TGTGCCAGCAGTCCCCTGGCCCGGGACGAGCAGTACTTC. Its translation: CASSPLARDEQYF. The chain employs TRBV6-6 and TRBJ2-7; D not resolved. Germline CDR1 reads MNHNY; CDR2 reads SVGAGI (reference sequence). V was cut by 5 bases and J by 5 bases, with 13 bases left in between. This CDR3 spans 13 amino acids.